The source of this TCR beta chain is a study of blood T cell repertoires in COVID-19. Across the study: Samples of COVID-19 (acute and convalescent) were obtained from the United States, Italy and Spain.

The CDR3 is 15 amino acids. The V and J ends lost 5 bases and 5 bases, in that order; junction bases with no gene match: 7. The V gene's germline CDR1 is SEHNR and CDR2 FQNEAQ (reference sequence). This table comes from immunoSEQ multiplex PCR, and its TCRdb copy is limited to in-frame clones, with some not included. Of 150,000 to 200,000 clones listed, about 83% are singletons. The sequencing input was peripheral blood. The V call is TRBV7-9, the J call TRBJ2-5; TRBD2 aligns across 11 bases. The receptor was derived from a woman in her sixties or seventies with COVID-19, enrolled during active disease. The CDR3 DNA reads as TGTGCCAGCAGCCCATTAGCGGGAGGGGGTGAGACCCAGTACTTC. Its protein product is CASSPLAGGGETQYF.